This T cell receptor (beta chain) was identified during a study of control samples from healthy donors and cancer patients. Clones were sequenced by immunoSEQ multiplex PCR, and TCRdb holds only the in-frame ones, with some missing. The sample holds about 92,000 clones; almost 85% are singletons and the top ten take about 10%. The CDR3 is 14 residues long. Germline V lookup: CDR1 LNHDA, CDR2 SQIVND (reference sequence). The V gene end was trimmed by 7 bases and the J gene end by 2 bases; junction bases not matched to a gene: 5. The TCR was taken from a woman aged 60-70 years in good health. The rearrangement links TRBV19 to TRBJ1-5, with TRBD1 identical over 7 bases. Sequenced: blood. CDR3 in DNA: TGTGCCAGTAAGCCAACAGGGGGCAATCAGCCCCAGCATTTT. Translated, it gives CASKPTGGNQPQHF.